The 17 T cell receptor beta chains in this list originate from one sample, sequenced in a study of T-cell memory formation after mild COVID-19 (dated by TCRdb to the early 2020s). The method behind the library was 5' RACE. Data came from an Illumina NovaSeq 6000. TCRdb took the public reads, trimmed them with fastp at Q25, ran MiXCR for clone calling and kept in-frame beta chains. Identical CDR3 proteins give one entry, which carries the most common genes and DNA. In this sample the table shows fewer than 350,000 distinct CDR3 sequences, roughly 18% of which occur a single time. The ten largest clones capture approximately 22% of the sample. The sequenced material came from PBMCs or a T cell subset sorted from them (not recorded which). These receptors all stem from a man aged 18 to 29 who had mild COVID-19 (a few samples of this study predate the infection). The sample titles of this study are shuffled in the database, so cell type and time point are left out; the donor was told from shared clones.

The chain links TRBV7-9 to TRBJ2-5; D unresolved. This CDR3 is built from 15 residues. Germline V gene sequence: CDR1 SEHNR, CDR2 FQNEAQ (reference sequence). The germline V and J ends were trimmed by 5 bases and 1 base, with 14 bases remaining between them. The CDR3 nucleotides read TGTGCCAGCAGCCTCCCCATGGGGATCCAAGAGACCCAGTACTTC. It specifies CASSLPMGIQETQYF.

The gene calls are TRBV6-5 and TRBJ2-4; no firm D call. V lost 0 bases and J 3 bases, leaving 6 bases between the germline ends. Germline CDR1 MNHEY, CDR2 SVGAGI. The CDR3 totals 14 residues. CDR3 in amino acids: CASSYSKYKNIQYF. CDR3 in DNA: TGTGCCAGCAGTTACTCGAAGTACAAAAACATTCAGTACTTC.

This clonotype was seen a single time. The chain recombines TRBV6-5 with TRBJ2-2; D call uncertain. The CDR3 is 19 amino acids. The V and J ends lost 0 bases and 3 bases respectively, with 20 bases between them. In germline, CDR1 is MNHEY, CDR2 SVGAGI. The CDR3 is CASSYSRKYRLVDTGELFF. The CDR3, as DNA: TGTGCCAGCAGTTACTCGCGAAAGTATCGTCTAGTTGACACCGGGGAGCTGTTTTTT.

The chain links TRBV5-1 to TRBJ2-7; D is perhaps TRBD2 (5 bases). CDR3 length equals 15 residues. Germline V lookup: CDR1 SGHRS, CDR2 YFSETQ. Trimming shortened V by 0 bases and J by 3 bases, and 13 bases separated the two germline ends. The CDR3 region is CASSLEAGGLYEQYV. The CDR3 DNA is TGCGCCAGCAGCTTGGAAGCAGGAGGACTCTACGAGCAGTACGTC.

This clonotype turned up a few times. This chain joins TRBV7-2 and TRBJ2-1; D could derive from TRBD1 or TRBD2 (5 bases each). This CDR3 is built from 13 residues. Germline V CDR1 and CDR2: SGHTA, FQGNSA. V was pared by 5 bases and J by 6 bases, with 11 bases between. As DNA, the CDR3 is TGTGCCAGCAGCCCCGGGGACCTCAATGAGCAGTTCTTC. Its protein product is CASSPGDLNEQFF.

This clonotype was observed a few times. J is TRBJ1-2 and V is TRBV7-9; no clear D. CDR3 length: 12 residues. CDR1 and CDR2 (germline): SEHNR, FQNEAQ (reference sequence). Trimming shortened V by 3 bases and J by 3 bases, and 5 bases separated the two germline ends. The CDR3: CASSFTDYGYTF. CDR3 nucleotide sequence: TGTGCCAGCAGCTTCACGGACTATGGCTACACCTTC.

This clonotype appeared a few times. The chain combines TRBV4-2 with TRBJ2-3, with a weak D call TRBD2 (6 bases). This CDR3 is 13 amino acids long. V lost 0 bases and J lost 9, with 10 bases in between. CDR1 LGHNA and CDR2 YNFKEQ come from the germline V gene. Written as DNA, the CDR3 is TGTGCCAGCAGCCAAGATGCGGCGGGAACGCAGTATTTT. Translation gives CASSQDAAGTQYF.

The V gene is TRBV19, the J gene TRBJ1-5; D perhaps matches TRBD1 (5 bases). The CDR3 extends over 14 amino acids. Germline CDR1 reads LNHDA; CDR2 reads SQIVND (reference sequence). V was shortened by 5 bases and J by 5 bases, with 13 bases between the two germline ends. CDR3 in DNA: TGTGCCAGTAGTTGGGGCCCGTGGGATCAGCCCCAGCATTTT. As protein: CASSWGPWDQPQHF.

CDR3 region: CATSGASGGFEQFF. The CDR3 DNA reads as TGTGCCACCAGCGGGGCTAGCGGGGGGTTTGAGCAGTTCTTC. This sequence joins TRBV24-1 and TRBJ2-1, with TRBD2 matching over 11 bases. The length of the CDR3 is 14 residues. CDR1 and CDR2 from the germline V gene are KGHDR and SFDVKD. The J segment lost 9 bases and the V segment lost 7 bases, leaving 7 bases of the junction unmatched.

CDR3 in amino acids: CASSQEAGDIQYF. In nucleotides, the CDR3 is TGCGCCAGCAGCCAAGAAGCCGGAGACATTCAGTACTTC. The chain combines TRBV4-3 with TRBJ2-4, with D uncertain. Germline V gives CDR1 LGHNA, CDR2 YSLEER. Trimming cost V 0 bases and J 8 bases, with 8 bases left between them. The CDR3 has 13 amino acids.

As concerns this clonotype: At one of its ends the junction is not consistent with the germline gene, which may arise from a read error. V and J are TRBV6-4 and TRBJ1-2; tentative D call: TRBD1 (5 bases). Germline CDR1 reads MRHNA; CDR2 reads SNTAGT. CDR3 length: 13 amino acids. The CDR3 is CARSDPPGTGYTF. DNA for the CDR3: TGTGCCAGAAGTGACCCTCCCGGGACGGGCTACACCTTC.

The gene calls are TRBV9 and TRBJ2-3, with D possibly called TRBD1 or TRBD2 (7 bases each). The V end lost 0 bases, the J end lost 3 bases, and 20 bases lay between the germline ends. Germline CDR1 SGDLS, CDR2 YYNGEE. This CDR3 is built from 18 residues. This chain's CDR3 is CASSVAHPQGGGTDTQYF. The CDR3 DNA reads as TGTGCCAGCAGCGTAGCTCACCCGCAGGGGGGGGGAACAGATACGCAGTATTTT.

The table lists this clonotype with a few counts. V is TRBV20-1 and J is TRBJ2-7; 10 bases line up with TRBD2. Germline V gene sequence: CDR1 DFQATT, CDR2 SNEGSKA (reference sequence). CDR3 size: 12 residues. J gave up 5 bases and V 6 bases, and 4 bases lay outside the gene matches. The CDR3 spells CSALAGGHEQYV. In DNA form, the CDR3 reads TGCAGTGCCTTAGCGGGGGGTCACGAGCAGTACGTC.

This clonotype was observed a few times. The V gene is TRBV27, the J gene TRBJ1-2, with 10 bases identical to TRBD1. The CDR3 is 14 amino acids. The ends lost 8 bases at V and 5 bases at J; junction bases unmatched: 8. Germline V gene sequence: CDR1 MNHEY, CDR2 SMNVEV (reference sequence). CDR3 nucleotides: TGTGCCAGCGGAGACAGGGGGCGAGTATATGGCTACACCTTC. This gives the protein CASGDRGRVYGYTF.

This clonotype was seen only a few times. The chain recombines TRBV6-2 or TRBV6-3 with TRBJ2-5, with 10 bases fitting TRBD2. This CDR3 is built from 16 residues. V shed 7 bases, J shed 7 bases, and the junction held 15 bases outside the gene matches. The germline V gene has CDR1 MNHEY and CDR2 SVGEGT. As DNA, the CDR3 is TGTGCCAGCACCACAATTAGCGGGGGGCCGCTCTCGACCCAGTACTTC. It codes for CASTTISGGPLSTQYF.

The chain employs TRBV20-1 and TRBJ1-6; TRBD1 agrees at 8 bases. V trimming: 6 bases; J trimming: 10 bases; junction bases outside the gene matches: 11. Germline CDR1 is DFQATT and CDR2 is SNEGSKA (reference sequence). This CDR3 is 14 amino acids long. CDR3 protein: CSARAGTGGSPLHF. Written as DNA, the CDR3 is TGCAGTGCCAGGGCCGGGACAGGAGGGTCACCCCTCCACTTT.

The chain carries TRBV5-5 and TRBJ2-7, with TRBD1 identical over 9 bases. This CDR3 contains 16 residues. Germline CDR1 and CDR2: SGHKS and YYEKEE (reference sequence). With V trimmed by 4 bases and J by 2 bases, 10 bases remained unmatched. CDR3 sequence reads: CASSGFPGQGTYEQYV. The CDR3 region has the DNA TGTGCCAGCAGCGGATTTCCGGGACAGGGTACCTACGAGCAGTACGTC.